The table lists the clone carrying this T cell receptor beta chain with a few counts. The data belong to a study of blood T cells in healthy people across ages. The CDR3 spans 17 residues. V was pared by 0 bases and J by 10 bases, with 11 bases of the junction left unmatched. Germline-derived CDR1 and CDR2 are SGHTS and YDEGEE. A second PCR, run for about 6 to 11 cycles, used a sample-barcoded 5' primer plus a J-beta primer mix. TCRdb used MiXCR to reprocess the 5' RACE reads, holding one entry per CDR3 protein. The sample holds 500,000 to 650,000 distinct CDR3 sequences, around 27% seen once. These data are also associated with another study on T cells of mothers and their children. That work adds: The data showed no persistent microchimeric T cell clones.

The sample taken for sequencing was blood. This TCR derives from a boy aged 2 to 9 in good health. The chain links TRBV5-8 to TRBJ2-1; 12 positions agree with TRBD2. In DNA, the CDR3 is TGTGCCAGCAGCTTGGGGGCACTAGCGGGAGGCCCGATCGAGCAGTTCTTC. It is translated as CASSLGALAGGPIEQFF.